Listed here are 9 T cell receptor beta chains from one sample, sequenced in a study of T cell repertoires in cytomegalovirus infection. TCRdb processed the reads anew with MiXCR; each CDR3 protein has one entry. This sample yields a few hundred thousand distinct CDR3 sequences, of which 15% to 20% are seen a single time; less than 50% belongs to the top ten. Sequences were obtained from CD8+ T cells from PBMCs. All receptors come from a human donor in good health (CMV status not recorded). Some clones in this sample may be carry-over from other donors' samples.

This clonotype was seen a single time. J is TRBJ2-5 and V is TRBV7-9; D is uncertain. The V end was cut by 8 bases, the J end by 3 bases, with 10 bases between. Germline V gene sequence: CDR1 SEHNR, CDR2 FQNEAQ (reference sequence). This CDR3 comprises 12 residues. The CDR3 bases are TGTGCCAGCCGCCAGGATGAAGAGACCCAGTACTTC. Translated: CASRQDEETQYF.

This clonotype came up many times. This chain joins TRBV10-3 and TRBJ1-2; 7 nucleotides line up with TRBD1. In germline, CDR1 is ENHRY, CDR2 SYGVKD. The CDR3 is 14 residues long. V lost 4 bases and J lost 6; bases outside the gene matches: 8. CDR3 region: CAISGSLGTDGYTF. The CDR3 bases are TGTGCCATCAGTGGGTCTTTAGGGACAGATGGCTACACCTTC.

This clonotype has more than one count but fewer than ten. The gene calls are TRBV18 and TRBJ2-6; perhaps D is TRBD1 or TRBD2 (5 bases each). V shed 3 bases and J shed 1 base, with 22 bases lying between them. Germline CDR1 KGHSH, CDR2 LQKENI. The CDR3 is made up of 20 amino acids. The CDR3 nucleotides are TGTGCCAGCTCACCGGAGTTGTTACCGGGACCTCTATCTGGGGCCAACGTCCTGACTTTC. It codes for CASSPELLPGPLSGANVLTF.

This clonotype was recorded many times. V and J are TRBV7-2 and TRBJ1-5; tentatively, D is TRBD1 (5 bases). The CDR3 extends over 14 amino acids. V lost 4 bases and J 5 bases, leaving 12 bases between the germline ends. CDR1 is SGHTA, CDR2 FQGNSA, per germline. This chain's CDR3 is CASSSGLGDQPQHF. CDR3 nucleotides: TGTGCCAGCAGCTCGGGTCTGGGGGATCAGCCCCAGCATTTT. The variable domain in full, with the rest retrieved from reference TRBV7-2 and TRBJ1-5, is GAGVSQSPSNKVTEKGKDVELRCDPISGHTALYWYRQSLGQGLEFLIYFQGNSAPDKSGLPSDRFSAERTGGSVSTLTIQRTQQEDSAVYLCASSSGLGDQPQHFGDGTRLSIL.

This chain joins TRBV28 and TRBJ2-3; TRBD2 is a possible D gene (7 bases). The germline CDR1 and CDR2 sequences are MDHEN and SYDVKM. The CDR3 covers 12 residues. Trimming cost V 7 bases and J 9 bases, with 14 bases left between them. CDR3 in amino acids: CASNAGGATQYF. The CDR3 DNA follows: TGTGCCAGCAACGCTGGGGGGGCGACGCAGTATTTT.

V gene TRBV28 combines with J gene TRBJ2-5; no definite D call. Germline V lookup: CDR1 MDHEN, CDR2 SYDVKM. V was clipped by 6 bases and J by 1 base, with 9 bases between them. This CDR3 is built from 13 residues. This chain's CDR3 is CASRVSPQETQYF. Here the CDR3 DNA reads TGTGCCAGCAGGGTGAGTCCCCAAGAGACCCAGTACTTC.

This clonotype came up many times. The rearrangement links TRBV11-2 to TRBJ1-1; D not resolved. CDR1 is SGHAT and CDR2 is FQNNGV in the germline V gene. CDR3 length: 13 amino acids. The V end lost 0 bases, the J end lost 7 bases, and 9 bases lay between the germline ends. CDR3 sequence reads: CASSLDSSIEAFF. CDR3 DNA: TGTGCCAGCAGCTTAGATAGCAGCATTGAAGCTTTCTTT.

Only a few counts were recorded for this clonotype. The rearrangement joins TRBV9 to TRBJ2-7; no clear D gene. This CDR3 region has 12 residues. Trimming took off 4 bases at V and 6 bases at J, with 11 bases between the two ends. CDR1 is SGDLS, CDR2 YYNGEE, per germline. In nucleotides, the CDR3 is TGTGCCAGCAGCCTCAACACCGGCGAGCAGTACTTC. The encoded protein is CASSLNTGEQYF.

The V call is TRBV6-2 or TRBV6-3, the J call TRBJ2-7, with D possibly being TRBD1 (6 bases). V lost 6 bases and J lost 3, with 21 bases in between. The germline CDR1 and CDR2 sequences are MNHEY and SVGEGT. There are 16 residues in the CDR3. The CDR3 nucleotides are TGTGCCAGCAGGGAAGAAACAGGGCTGGCCTTCTACGAGCAGTACTTC. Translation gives CASREETGLAFYEQYF.